What follows are 27 T cell receptor beta chains derived from one specimen sequenced in a study of PD-1 blockade in classical Hodgkin lymphoma. Each and every patient relapsed after autologous stem cell transplantation, and patients got differing brentuximab vedotin exposure. The method was immunoSEQ multiplex PCR; TCRdb's version includes in-frame clones alone and lacks a portion of them. In the table there are around 45,000 clones, around 72% of which are singletons. The sample consisted of peripheral blood mononuclear cells (PBMCs), taken before the second cycle of nivolumab. All receptors come from a human donor with classical Hodgkin lymphoma.

This chain uses TRBV7-9 with TRBJ2-2, with 10 positions matching TRBD1. The CDR3 length is 15 residues. CDR1 is SEHNR and CDR2 is FQNEAQ in the germline V gene (reference sequence). J lost 6 bases, V lost 5 bases, and 6 bases had no gene match. The chain's CDR3 is CASSRPGTGAGELFF. CDR3 in DNA: TGTGCCAGCAGCCGACCGGGGACAGGGGCCGGGGAGCTGTTTTTT. Variable domain in full (rest from reference TRBV7-9 and TRBJ2-2): DTGVSQNPRHKITKRGQNVTFRCDPISEHNRLYWYRQTLGQGPEFLTYFQNEAQLEKSRLLSDRFSAERPKGSFSTLEIQRTEQGDSAMYLCASSRPGTGAGELFFGEGSRLTVL.

CDR3 nucleotides: TGCAGCGTTGTTGGCCCCTCCCGTCGGGGCTACACCTTC. Amino acid sequence: CSVVGPSRRGYTF. The chain uses TRBV29-1 and TRBJ1-2; D gene unclear. Trimming took off 4 bases at V and 8 bases at J, with 17 bases between the two ends. Germline V gives CDR1 SQVTM, CDR2 ANQGSEA. This CDR3 contains 13 residues.

This sequence joins TRBV10-3 and TRBJ1-6; D is unclear. CDR1 ENHRY and CDR2 SYGVKD come from the germline V gene. The CDR3 extends over 17 amino acids. Trimming took 0 bases from V and 0 from J, leaving 9 bases between them. Written as DNA, the CDR3 is TGTGCCATCAGTGAGTCACGGATGAGCTCCTATAATTCACCCCTCCACTTT. Translated, it gives CAISESRMSSYNSPLHF.

The J gene is TRBJ2-7, the V gene TRBV28; 8 positions agree with TRBD1. This CDR3 spans 14 amino acids. The germline gives CDR1 MDHEN, CDR2 SYDVKM. With 6 bases clipped from V and 1 base from J, the junction kept 5 bases outside the gene matches. The CDR3 loop is CASRRRQGSYEQYF. In nucleotides, the CDR3 is TGTGCCAGCAGGCGAAGACAGGGGTCCTACGAGCAGTACTTC.

The V gene is TRBV2, the J gene TRBJ2-1; perhaps TRBD2 as D (6 bases). The CDR3 totals 16 residues. Trimming removed 4 bases at V and 6 bases at J, with 19 bases between. Germline lookup yields CDR1 SNHLY and CDR2 FYNNEI. The CDR3 coding sequence is TGTGCCAGCAGTGTCAGCCGGGACTCTACGGCCAATGAGCAGTTCTTC. Translated: CASSVSRDSTANEQFF.

This clone was observed a few times. Other DNA sequences in the same sample also yield this CDR3. V gene TRBV5-1 combines with J gene TRBJ2-7, with D hard to call. The CDR3 has 11 amino acids. Germline loops: CDR1 SGHRS, CDR2 YFSETQ. V gave up 3 bases and J gave up 3 bases, with 4 bases separating them. CDR3 loop: CASSSDYEQYF. The CDR3, as DNA: TGCGCCAGCAGCTCCGACTACGAGCAGTACTTC.

This clone was observed a single time. In DNA form, the CDR3 reads TGTGCCAGCAGTTACCAGGCTAACAATGAGCAGTTCTTC. Its protein product is CASSYQANNEQFF. The V and J genes are TRBV6-5 and TRBJ2-1; no reliable D call. This CDR3 region has 13 residues. In germline, CDR1 is MNHEY, CDR2 SVGAGI. Trimming took off 2 bases at V and 5 bases at J, with 7 bases between the two ends.

The CDR3 DNA follows: TGCAGCGTCTTTGGGGGGACAGCCTACGAGCAGTACTTC. Its protein product is CSVFGGTAYEQYF. The J gene is TRBJ2-5, the V gene TRBV29-1; D may be TRBD1 (7 bases). Near its end, the DNA agrees better with TRBJ2-7, so the J call may be wrong. This CDR3 is built from 13 residues. Germline CDR1 reads SQVTM; CDR2 reads ANQGSEA.

The V call is TRBV19, the J call TRBJ1-1; D is ambiguous. Germline values: CDR1 LNHDA, CDR2 SQIVND (reference sequence). V was trimmed by 3 bases and J by 4 bases, leaving 12 bases between them. The CDR3 runs to 14 residues. This chain's CDR3 is CASSITGWGTEAFF. Here the CDR3 DNA reads TGTGCCAGTAGTATCACGGGTTGGGGCACTGAAGCTTTCTTT.

This chain uses TRBV5-6 with TRBJ1-6, with 7 positions matching TRBD1. Germline V gives CDR1 SGHDT, CDR2 YYEEEE. This CDR3 spans 16 amino acids. V lost 6 bases and J lost 4; bases outside the gene matches: 10. CDR3 sequence (DNA): TGTGCCAGCATCCGCACAGGGGAACTATATAATTCACCCCTCCACTTT. As protein: CASIRTGELYNSPLHF.

The V call is TRBV28, the J call TRBJ1-2; D unresolved. The germline V gene encodes CDR1 MDHEN and CDR2 SYDVKM. This CDR3 is 10 amino acids long. V dropped 11 bases and J dropped 3 bases, with 7 bases sitting between them. The CDR3 loop reads CAVSDYGYTF. CDR3 coding DNA: TGTGCCGTGTCGGACTATGGCTACACCTTC.

The chain recombines TRBV5-1 with TRBJ2-3; D gene uncertain. Germline CDR1 and CDR2: SGHRS and YFSETQ. The CDR3 extends over 15 amino acids. The germline V and J ends were trimmed by 0 bases and 8 bases, with 16 bases remaining between them. This CDR3 reads CASSLAAETHGTQYF. The DNA for the CDR3 is TGCGCCAGCAGCTTGGCCGCAGAGACGCATGGTACGCAGTATTTT.

The V call is TRBV27, the J call TRBJ2-2; TRBD2 matches 8 bases. This CDR3 is built from 14 residues. J gave up 4 bases and V 4 bases, and 2 bases lay outside the gene matches. From germline, CDR1 is MNHEY and CDR2 SMNVEV (reference sequence). Here the CDR3 DNA reads TGTGCCAGCAGTTGGGCGGGGGGCACCGGGGAGCTGTTTTTT. It translates to CASSWAGGTGELFF.

This chain joins TRBV28 and TRBJ2-7, with 7 bases aligning to TRBD1. V lost 8 bases, J lost 1 base, and 8 bases stayed unmatched. Germline V lookup: CDR1 MDHEN, CDR2 SYDVKM. The CDR3 totals 14 residues. The CDR3 DNA reads as TGTGCCAGCGGCTACAGGGGTGCTTCCTACGAGCAGTACTTC. It is translated as CASGYRGASYEQYF.

The rearrangement links TRBV12-5 to TRBJ2-7, with TRBD1 identical over 8 bases. CDR3 length: 13 amino acids. Germline CDR1 is LGHNT and CDR2 is FRNRAP. With V trimmed by 6 bases and J by 4 bases, 5 bases remained unmatched. CDR3 region: CASGPGGDYEQYF. DNA for the CDR3: TGTGCTAGTGGCCCAGGGGGCGATTACGAGCAGTACTTC. The whole variable domain, filled in from reference TRBV12-5 and TRBJ2-7, reads DARVTQTPRHKVTEMGQEVTMRCQPILGHNTVFWYRQTMMQGLELLAYFRNRAPLDDSGMPKDRFSAEMPDATLATLKIQPSEPRDSAVYFCASGPGGDYEQYFGPGTRLTVT.

The chain uses TRBV6-5 and TRBJ2-1; the D is unclear. This CDR3 contains 15 residues. Trimming shortened V by 0 bases and J by 5 bases, and 11 bases separated the two germline ends. Germline CDR1 is MNHEY and CDR2 is SVGAGI. CDR3 bases: TGTGCCAGCAGTTACTCTCTTGTCAGGAACAATGAGCAGTTCTTC. Translating it yields CASSYSLVRNNEQFF.

The V and J genes are TRBV18 and TRBJ2-5; D gene ambiguous. Trimming took off 3 bases at V and 2 bases at J, with 4 bases between the two ends. The CDR3 is made up of 12 amino acids. Germline CDR1 is KGHSH and CDR2 is LQKENI. CDR3 nucleotides: TGTGCCAGCTCACCCTCACAAGAGACCCAGTACTTC. Its translation is CASSPSQETQYF.

CDR3 bases: TGTGCCAGCAGCCTTACAGGGTACGAGCAGTACTTC. Translating gives CASSLTGYEQYF. This chain joins TRBV7-9 and TRBJ2-7; D might be TRBD1 (6 bases). In germline, CDR1 is SEHNR, CDR2 FQNEAQ (reference sequence). This CDR3 is 12 amino acids long. V was cut by 5 bases and J by 4 bases, with 9 bases left in between.

The rearrangement joins TRBV10-1 to TRBJ2-5, with a possible D match to TRBD1 (6 bases). V was trimmed by 10 bases and J by 2 bases, leaving 11 bases between them. Germline lookup yields CDR1 WNHNN and CDR2 SYGVQD (reference sequence). The CDR3 contains 12 residues. CDR3 in DNA: TGCGCCAAGTTGGACAGTCAAGAGACCCAGTACTTC. Translated: CAKLDSQETQYF.

V and J are TRBV11-2 and TRBJ2-7; 7 nucleotides line up with TRBD2. The CDR3 covers 18 residues. Unmatched junction bases numbered 14, after V lost 1 base and J lost 2 bases. In germline, CDR1 is SGHAT, CDR2 FQNNGV. In DNA form, the CDR3 reads TGTGCCAGCAGCTTAGTATATTTGACTAGCACGGGCCCCTACGAGCAGTACTTC. It specifies CASSLVYLTSTGPYEQYF.

The chain has TRBV23-1 and TRBJ2-7; 8 nucleotides align to TRBD1. TRBV23-1 is an ORF, with its function uncertain. The CDR3 runs to 15 residues. The V segment lost 11 bases and the J segment 3 bases; nucleotides outside the gene matches: 15. This chain's CDR3 is CARGDQGQVFYEQYF. As DNA, the CDR3 is TGCGCCCGCGGGGATCAGGGACAGGTTTTCTACGAGCAGTACTTC.

V usage is TRBV6-1 and J usage is TRBJ1-1, with D perhaps TRBD1 (6 bases). The CDR3 spans 14 residues. Germline V gene lookup returns CDR1 MNHNS and CDR2 SASEGT. Between the trimmed V and J ends, which lost 4 bases and 5 bases, there was a span of 14 bases. In DNA, the CDR3 is TGTGCCAGCAGTGCCGGGGGCTTGGCTACTGAAGCTTTCTTT. Its protein is CASSAGGLATEAFF.

V is TRBV7-6 and J is TRBJ1-4; D is perhaps TRBD1 (6 bases). CDR3 length: 15 amino acids. Germline CDR1 and CDR2: SGHVS and FNYEAQ. Trimming took 0 bases from V and 6 from J, leaving 11 bases between them. The CDR3 DNA follows: TGTGCCAGCAGCTTAGCTGGGGGGCAGGATGAAAAACTGTTTTTT. Protein: CASSLAGGQDEKLFF.

The rearrangement links TRBV10-3 to TRBJ2-3; D unclear. Germline CDR1 is ENHRY and CDR2 is SYGVKD. Trimming cost V 0 bases and J 1 base, with 8 bases left between them. This CDR3 region has 15 residues. CDR3 region: CAISESTRRTDTQYF. The CDR3 bases are TGTGCCATCAGTGAGTCGACCAGACGCACAGATACGCAGTATTTT.

The chain recombines TRBV5-4 with TRBJ2-1, with 8 bases lining up with TRBD1. The CDR3 sequence is 16 residues long. Germline CDR1 reads SGHNT; CDR2 reads YYREEE (reference sequence). The trim removed 4 bases at V and 4 bases at J, leaving 10 bases unmatched. As DNA, the CDR3 is TGTGCCAGCAGCGACAGACAGGGGAGAGAATACAATGAGCAGTTCTTC. Protein product: CASSDRQGREYNEQFF.

The chain links TRBV27 to TRBJ1-1, with D possibly being TRBD1 (6 bases). Germline V CDR1 and CDR2: MNHEY, SMNVEV (reference sequence). The CDR3 consists of 15 residues. V was trimmed by 3 bases and J by 1 base, leaving 12 bases between them. The CDR3 bases are TGTGCCAGCAGTTTCTGGGGGGCAGCGAACACTGAAGCTTTCTTT. Encoded protein: CASSFWGAANTEAFF.

Here the CDR3 reads CAWLDGYEQFF. For the CDR3, the DNA is TGTGCCTGGCTGGATGGTTATGAGCAGTTCTTC. The chain has TRBV30 and TRBJ2-1; D not resolved. This CDR3 region has 11 residues. Trimming took 5 bases from V and 8 from J, leaving 10 bases between them. Looked up from germline, CDR1 is GTSNPN and CDR2 is SVGIG (reference sequence).